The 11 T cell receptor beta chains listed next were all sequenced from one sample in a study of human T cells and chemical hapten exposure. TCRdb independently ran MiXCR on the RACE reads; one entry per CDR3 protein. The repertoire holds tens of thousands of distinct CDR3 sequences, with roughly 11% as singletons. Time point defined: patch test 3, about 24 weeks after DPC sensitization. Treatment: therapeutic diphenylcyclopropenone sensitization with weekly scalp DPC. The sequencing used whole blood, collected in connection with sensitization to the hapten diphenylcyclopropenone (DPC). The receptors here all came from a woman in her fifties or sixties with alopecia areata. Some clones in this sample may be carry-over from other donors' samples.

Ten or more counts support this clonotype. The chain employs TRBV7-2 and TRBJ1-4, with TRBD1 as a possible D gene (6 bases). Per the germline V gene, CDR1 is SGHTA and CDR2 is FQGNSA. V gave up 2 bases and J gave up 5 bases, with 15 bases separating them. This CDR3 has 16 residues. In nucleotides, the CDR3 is TGTGCCAGCAGCTTATCCTTCGACAGGATAAATGAAAAACTGTTTTTT. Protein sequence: CASSLSFDRINEKLFF.

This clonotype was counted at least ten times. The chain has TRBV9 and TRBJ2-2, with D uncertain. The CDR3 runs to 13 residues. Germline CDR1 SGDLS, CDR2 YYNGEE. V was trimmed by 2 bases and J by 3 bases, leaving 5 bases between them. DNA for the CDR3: TGTGCCAGCAGCGTCCACGACACCGGGGAGCTGTTTTTT. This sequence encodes CASSVHDTGELFF.

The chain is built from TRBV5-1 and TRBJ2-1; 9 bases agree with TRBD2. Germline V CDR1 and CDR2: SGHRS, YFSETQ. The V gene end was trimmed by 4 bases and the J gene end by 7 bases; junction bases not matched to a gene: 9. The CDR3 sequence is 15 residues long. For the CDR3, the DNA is TGCGCCAGCAGCCACAGCGGGGGGACACTAAATGAGCAGTTCTTC. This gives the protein CASSHSGGTLNEQFF.

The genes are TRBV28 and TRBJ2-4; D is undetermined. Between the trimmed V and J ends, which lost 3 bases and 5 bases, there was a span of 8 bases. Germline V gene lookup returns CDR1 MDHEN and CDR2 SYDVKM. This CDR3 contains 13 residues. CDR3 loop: CASSLSLQNIQYF. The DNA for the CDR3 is TGTGCCAGCAGTTTGTCACTCCAAAACATTCAGTACTTC.

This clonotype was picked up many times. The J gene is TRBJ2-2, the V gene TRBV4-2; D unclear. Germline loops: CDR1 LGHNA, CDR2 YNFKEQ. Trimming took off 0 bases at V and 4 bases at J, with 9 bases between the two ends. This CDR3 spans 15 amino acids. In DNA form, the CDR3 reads TGTGCCAGCAGCCAAGATGATAAGCGCACCGGGGAGCTGTTTTTT. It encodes CASSQDDKRTGELFF.

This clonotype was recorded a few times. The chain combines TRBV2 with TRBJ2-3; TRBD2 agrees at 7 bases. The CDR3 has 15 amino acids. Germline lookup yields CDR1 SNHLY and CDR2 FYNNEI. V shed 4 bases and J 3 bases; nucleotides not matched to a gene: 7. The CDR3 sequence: CASSAGGLLTDTQYF. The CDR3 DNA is TGTGCCAGCAGTGCGGGGGGACTATTGACAGATACGCAGTATTTT.

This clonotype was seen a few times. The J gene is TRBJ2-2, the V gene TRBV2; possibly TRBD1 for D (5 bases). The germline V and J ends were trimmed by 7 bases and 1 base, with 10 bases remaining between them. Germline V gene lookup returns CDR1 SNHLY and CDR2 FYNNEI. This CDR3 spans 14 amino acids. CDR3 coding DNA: TGTGCCAGCAAGGGGCAGGGGAACACCGGGGAGCTGTTTTTT. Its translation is CASKGQGNTGELFF.

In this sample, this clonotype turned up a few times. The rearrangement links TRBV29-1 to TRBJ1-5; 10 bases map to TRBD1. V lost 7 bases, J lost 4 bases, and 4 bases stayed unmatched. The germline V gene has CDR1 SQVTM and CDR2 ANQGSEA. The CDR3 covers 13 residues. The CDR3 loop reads CSAGQGVNQPQHF. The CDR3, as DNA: TGCAGCGCTGGACAGGGGGTGAATCAGCCCCAGCATTTT.

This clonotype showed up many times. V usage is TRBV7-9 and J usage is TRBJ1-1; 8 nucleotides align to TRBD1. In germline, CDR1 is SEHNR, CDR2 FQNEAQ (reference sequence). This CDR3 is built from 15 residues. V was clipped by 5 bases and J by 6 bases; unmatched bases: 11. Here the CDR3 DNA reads TGTGCCAGCAGCCTAATAGACAGGGGAGGCGCTGAAGCTTTCTTT. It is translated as CASSLIDRGGAEAFF.

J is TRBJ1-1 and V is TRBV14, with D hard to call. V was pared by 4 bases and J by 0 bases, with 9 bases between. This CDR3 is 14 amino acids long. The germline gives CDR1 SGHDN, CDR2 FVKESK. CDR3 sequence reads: CASSPGNLNTEAFF. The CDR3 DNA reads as TGTGCCAGCAGCCCCGGGAATCTGAACACTGAAGCTTTCTTT.

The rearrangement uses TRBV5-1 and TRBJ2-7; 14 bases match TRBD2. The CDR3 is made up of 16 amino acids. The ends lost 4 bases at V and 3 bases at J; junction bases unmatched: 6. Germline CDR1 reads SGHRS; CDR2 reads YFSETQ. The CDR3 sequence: CASSPGGTSGSYEQYF. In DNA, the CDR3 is TGCGCCAGCAGCCCGGGCGGGACTAGCGGGAGCTACGAGCAGTACTTC.